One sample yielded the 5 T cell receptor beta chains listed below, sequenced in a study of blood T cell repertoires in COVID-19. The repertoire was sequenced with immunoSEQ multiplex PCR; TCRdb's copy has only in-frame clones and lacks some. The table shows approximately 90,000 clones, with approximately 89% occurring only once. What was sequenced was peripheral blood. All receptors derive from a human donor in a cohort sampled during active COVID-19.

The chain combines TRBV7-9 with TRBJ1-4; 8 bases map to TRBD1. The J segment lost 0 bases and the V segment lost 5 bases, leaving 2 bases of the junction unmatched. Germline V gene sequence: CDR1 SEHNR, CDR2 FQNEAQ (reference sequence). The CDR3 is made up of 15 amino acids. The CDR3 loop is CASSRTGTTNEKLFF. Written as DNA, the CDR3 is TGTGCCAGCAGCAGGACAGGGACAACTAATGAAAAACTGTTTTTT.

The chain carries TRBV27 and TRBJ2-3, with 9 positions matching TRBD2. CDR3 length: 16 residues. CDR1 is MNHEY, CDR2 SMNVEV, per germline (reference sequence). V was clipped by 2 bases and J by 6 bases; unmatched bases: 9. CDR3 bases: TGTGCCAGCAGTTTAGCTAGCGGGGTAGCGTTGGATACGCAGTATTTT. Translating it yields CASSLASGVALDTQYF.

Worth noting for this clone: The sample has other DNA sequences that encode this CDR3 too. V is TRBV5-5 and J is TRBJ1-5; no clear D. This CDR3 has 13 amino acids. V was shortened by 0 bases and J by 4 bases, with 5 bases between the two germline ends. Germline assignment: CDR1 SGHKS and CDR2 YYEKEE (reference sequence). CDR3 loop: CASSLGQNQPQHF. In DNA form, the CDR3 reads TGTGCCAGCAGCTTGGGGCAGAATCAGCCCCAGCATTTT.

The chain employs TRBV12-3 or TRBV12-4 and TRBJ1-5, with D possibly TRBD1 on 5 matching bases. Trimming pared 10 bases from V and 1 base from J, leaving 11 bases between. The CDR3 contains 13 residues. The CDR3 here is CATSDTSNQPQHF. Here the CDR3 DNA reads TGTGCCACTTCGGACACGAGCAATCAGCCCCAGCATTTT.

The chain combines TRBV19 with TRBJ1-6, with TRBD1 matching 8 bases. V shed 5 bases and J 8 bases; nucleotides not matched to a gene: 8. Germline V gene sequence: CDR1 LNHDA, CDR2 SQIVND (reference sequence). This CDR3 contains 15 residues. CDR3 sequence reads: CASSVSRGQDSPLHF. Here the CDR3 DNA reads TGTGCCAGTAGTGTTTCCAGGGGGCAGGATTCACCCCTCCACTTT.